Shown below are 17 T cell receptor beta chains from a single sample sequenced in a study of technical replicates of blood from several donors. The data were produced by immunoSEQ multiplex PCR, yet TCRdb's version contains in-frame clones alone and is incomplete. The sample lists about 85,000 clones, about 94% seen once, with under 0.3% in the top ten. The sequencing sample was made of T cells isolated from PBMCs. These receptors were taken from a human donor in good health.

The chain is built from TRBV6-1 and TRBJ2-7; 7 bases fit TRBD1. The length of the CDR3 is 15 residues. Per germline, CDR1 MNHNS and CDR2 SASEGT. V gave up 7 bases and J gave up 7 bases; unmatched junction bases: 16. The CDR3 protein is CASTPGTASRREQYF. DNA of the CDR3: TGTGCCAGCACGCCCGGGACAGCCTCTCGGAGGGAGCAGTACTTC.

The CDR3 nucleotides are TGTGCCAGAAGCCAGTCCGGGACTACCAGACCTAGCTCCTACAATGAGCAGTTCTTC. This encodes CARSQSGTTRPSSYNEQFF. The V call is TRBV5-3, the J call TRBJ2-1; 7 nucleotides align to TRBD2. TRBV5-3 is an ORF, and what it does is uncertain. The CDR3 has 19 amino acids. The V segment lost 4 bases and the J segment 0 bases; nucleotides outside the gene matches: 16.

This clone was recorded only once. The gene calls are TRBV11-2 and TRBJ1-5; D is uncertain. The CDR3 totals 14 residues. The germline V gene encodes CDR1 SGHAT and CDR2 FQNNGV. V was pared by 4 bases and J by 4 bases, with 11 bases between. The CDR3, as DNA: TGTGCCAGCAGCTCAGGTGGAATTAATCAGCCCCAGCATTTT. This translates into CASSSGGINQPQHF.

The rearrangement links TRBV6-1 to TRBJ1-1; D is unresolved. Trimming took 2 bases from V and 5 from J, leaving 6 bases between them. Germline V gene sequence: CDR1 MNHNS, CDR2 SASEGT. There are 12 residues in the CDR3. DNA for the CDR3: TGTGCCAGCAGTGAATTACAGACTGAAGCTTTCTTT. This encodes CASSELQTEAFF.

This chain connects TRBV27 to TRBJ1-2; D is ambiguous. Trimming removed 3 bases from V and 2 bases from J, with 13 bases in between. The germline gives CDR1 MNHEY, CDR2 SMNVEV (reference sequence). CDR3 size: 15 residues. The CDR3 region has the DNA TGTGCCAGCAGTTTTCAAGCAGGACTCAACTATGGCTACACCTTC. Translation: CASSFQAGLNYGYTF.

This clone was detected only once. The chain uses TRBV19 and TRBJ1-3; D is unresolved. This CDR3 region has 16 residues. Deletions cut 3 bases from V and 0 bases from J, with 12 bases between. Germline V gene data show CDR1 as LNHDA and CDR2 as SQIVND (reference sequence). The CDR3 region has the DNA TGTGCCAGTAGTATCAGTTTGGCAAGCTCTGGAAACACCATATATTTT. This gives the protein CASSISLASSGNTIYF.

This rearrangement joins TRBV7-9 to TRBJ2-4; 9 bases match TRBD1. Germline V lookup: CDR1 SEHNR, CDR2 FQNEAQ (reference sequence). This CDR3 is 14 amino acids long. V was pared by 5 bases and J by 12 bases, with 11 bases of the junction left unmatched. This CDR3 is CASSPGTGSWGQYF. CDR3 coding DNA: TGTGCCAGCAGCCCAGGGACAGGGAGTTGGGGTCAGTACTTC. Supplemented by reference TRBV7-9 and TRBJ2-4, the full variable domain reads DTGVSQNPRHKITKRGQNVTFRCDPISEHNRLYWYRQTLGQGPEFLTYFQNEAQLEKSRLLSDRFSAERPKGSFSTLEIQRTEQGDSAMYLCASSPGTGSWGQYFGAGTRLSVL.

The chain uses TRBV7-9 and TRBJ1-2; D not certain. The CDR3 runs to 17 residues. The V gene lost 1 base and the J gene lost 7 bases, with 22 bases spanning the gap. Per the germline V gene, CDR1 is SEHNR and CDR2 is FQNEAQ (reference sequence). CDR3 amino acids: CASSLDPPAYVNGGYTF. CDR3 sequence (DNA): TGTGCCAGCAGCTTAGACCCCCCCGCGTACGTAAACGGTGGCTACACCTTC.

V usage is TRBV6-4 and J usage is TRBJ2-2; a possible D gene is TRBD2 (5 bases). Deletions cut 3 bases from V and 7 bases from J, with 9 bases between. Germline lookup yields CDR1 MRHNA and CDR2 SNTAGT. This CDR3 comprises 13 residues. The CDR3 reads CASSDLGNGELFF. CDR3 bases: TGTGCCAGCAGTGATCTCGGGAACGGGGAGCTGTTTTTT.

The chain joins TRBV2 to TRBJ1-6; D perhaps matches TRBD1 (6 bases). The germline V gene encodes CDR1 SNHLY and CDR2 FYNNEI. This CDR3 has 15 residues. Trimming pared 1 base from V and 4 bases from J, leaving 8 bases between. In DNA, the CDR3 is TGTGCCAGCAGTGAAGGAGGACAGTATAATTCACCCCTCCACTTT. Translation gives CASSEGGQYNSPLHF.

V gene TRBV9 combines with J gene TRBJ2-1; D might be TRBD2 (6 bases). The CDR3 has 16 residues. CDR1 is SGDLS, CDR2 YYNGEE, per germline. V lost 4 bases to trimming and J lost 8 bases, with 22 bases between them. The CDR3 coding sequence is TGTGCCAGCAGCCCTGGGGGGAGAGGTTTTTTGGATGAGCAGTTCTTC. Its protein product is CASSPGGRGFLDEQFF. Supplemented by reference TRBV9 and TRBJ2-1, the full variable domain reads DSGVTQTPKHLITATGQRVTLRCSPRSGDLSVYWYQQSLDQGLQFLIQYYNGEERAKGNILERFSAQQFPDLHSELNLSSLELGDSALYFCASSPGGRGFLDEQFFGPGTRLTVL.

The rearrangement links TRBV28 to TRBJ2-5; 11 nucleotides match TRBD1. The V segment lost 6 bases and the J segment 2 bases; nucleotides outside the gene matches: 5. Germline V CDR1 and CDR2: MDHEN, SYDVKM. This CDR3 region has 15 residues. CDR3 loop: CASRAWDRGQETQYF. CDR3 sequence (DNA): TGTGCCAGCAGAGCCTGGGACAGGGGGCAAGAGACCCAGTACTTC.

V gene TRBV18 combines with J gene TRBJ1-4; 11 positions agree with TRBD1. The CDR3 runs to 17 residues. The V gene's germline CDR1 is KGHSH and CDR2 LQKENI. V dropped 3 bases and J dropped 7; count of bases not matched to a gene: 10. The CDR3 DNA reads TGTGCCAGCTCACCGCCGGGACAGGGGGGAACGGGTGAAAAACTGTTTTTT. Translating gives CASSPPGQGGTGEKLFF.

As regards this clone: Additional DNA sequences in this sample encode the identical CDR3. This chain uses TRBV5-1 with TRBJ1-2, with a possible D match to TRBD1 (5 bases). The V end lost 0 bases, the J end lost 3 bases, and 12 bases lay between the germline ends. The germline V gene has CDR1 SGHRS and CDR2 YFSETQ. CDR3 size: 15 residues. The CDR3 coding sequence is TGCGCCAGCAGCTTGGGGCAAGGCAGGGACTATGGCTACACCTTC. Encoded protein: CASSLGQGRDYGYTF.

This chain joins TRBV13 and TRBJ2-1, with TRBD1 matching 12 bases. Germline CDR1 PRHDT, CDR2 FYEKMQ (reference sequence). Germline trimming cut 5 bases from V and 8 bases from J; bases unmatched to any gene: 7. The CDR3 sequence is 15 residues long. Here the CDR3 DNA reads TGTGCCAGCAGCAAGGGACAGGGGGCATTTCATGAGCAGTTCTTC. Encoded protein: CASSKGQGAFHEQFF.

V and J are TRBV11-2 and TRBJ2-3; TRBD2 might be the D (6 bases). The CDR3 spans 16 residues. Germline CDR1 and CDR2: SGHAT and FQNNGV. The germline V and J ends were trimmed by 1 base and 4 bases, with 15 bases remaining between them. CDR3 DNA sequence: TGTGCCAGCAGCTTAGGGCGGGGAGGCAAATCAGATACGCAGTATTTT. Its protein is CASSLGRGGKSDTQYF.

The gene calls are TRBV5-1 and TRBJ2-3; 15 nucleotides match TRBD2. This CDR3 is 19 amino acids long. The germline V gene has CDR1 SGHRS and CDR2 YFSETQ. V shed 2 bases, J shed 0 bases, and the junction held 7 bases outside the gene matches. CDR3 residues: CASSLMGLAGGTSTDTQYF. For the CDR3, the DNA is TGCGCCAGCAGCTTAATGGGACTAGCGGGGGGTACTAGCACAGATACGCAGTATTTT.